This TCR beta chain comes out of a study of Graves' ophthalmopathy and Graves' hyperthyroidism. With respect to this clonotype: It may be a read error: a sequence one base away is much more abundant.

The ends lost 5 bases at V and 6 bases at J; junction bases unmatched: 9. Germline CDR1 is SGHAT and CDR2 is FQDESV (reference sequence). The CDR3 covers 14 residues. From RNA, the CDR3 regions of TCR beta chains were amplified and sequenced. An initial RT-PCR round employing HTBI primers preceded a second-round multiplex PCR. TCRdb itself ran the multiplex PCR reads through MiXCR, one entry per CDR3 protein. In the table there are 500,000 to 600,000 distinct CDR3 sequences, about two fifths of which are singletons. The sequence derives from an adult man with Graves' hyperthyroidism. The J gene is TRBJ1-1, the V gene TRBV11-1, with 7 bases matching TRBD1. Sequencing input: peripheral blood or thyroid tissue (not recorded which). CDR3 in amino acids: CASSLEQGFPEAFF. The CDR3, as DNA: TGTGCCAGCAGCCTAGAACAGGGGTTCCCTGAAGCTTTCTTT.